The next 8 T cell receptor beta chains were all read from a single sample in a study of blood T cells in healthy people across ages (dated by TCRdb to the mid-2010s). Libraries were prepared through 5' RACE. The instrument given in TCRdb is Illumina HiSeq 2500. A second PCR of roughly 6 to 12 cycles was performed with a sample-barcoded 5' primer and a J-beta primer mix. TCRdb handled the public reads itself, with Q25 trimming in fastp and clone calling in MiXCR, and kept productive beta chains. Rows with a matching CDR3 protein are joined into one entry that keeps the most common DNA and genes. Across this sample there are under 1 million distinct CDR3 sequences, with around 45% seen only once. The ten biggest clones cover about a fifth of the sample. The sample taken for sequencing was blood. The receptors were gathered from a man in his sixties in good health.

This clonotype was seen a handful of times. The chain carries TRBV4-3 and TRBJ2-5; 11 bases match TRBD2. Germline V CDR1 and CDR2: LGHNA, YSLEER. V shed 3 bases and J 5 bases; nucleotides not matched to a gene: 8. The CDR3 is 16 amino acids. CDR3 region: CASSQGELAGVETQYF. The DNA of the CDR3 is TGCGCCAGCAGCCAGGGGGAACTAGCGGGGGTGGAGACCCAGTACTTC.

The chain combines TRBV4-3 with TRBJ1-5; D unclear. Trimming stripped 0 bases from V and 0 bases from J, with 18 bases between. The CDR3 runs 19 residues. From germline, CDR1 is LGHNA and CDR2 YSLEER. The CDR3 DNA reads TGCGCCAGCAGCCAAGATCTGGAAACAGATACTTATAGCAATCAGCCCCAGCATTTT. It codes for CASSQDLETDTYSNQPQHF.

V and J are TRBV27 and TRBJ1-1; D call uncertain. The length of the CDR3 is 13 residues. V dropped 3 bases and J dropped 9 bases, with 14 bases sitting between them. CDR1 is MNHEY, CDR2 SMNVEV, per germline (reference sequence). The CDR3 spells CASSFAGFGKAFF. The CDR3 DNA follows: TGTGCCAGCAGTTTTGCAGGTTTTGGGAAAGCTTTCTTT.

The chain joins TRBV9 to TRBJ1-1; weak D call: TRBD1 (5 bases). Per the germline V gene, CDR1 is SGDLS and CDR2 is YYNGEE. V shed 0 bases and J shed 6 bases, with 9 bases lying between them. The CDR3 consists of 13 residues. The CDR3 reads CASSVGMGAEAFF. CDR3 DNA: TGTGCCAGCAGCGTAGGGATGGGGGCTGAAGCTTTCTTT.

This clonotype was detected a few times. The chain is built from TRBV2 and TRBJ2-7; 8 positions agree with TRBD1. Per germline, CDR1 SNHLY and CDR2 FYNNEI. Trimming removed 10 bases from V and 5 bases from J; junction bases left unmatched: 7. The CDR3 is 12 amino acids. This CDR3 reads CATKDRGHEQYF. CDR3 sequence (DNA): TGTGCCACCAAAGACAGGGGCCACGAGCAGTACTTC.

V usage is TRBV4-2 and J usage is TRBJ2-3; TRBD1 might be the D (6 bases). Germline-derived CDR1 and CDR2 are LGHNA and YNFKEQ. The CDR3 runs to 16 residues. Trimming shortened V by 5 bases and J by 3 bases, and 18 bases separated the two germline ends. The CDR3 protein is CASSRGGGGRTDTQYF. The CDR3 nucleotides are TGTGCCAGCAGCAGGGGCGGTGGGGGCCGAACAGATACGCAGTATTTT.

The CDR3 spells CAISPSGVTYNEQYF. As DNA, the CDR3 is TGTGCCATCAGTCCTAGCGGGGTCACCTACAATGAGCAGTACTTC. The chain uses TRBV10-3 and TRBJ2-1; 9 bases fit TRBD2. The DNA end is a closer match to TRBJ2-7, so the J assignment may be wrong. From germline, CDR1 is ENHRY and CDR2 SYGVKD. The CDR3 spans 15 residues.

This clonotype was seen a handful of times. The chain couples TRBV7-2 to TRBJ2-5; tentatively, D is TRBD2 (5 bases). The CDR3 covers 11 residues. Looked up from germline, CDR1 is SGHTA and CDR2 is FQGNSA. V lost 0 bases and J lost 9, with 5 bases in between. In DNA form, the CDR3 reads TGTGCCAGCAGCTTAGCCGGGGCCCAGTACTTC. Protein sequence: CASSLAGAQYF.